This T cell receptor beta chain was recorded in a study of shared clonotypes between healthy human individuals. Study summary: Contributing individuals were two females and three males aged 18 to 49.

It was CD45RO-negative cells, positively selected for CCR7, that made up naive CD8 cells, with terminally differentiated effector memory CD45RA+ cells excluded. The donor population consisted of healthy HIV-negative adults with no recent acute infections or vaccinations. Whole-study findings and limits: Clonotypes that were shared across a few donors made up around 5% of naive CD4 clonotypes.

Deep-level running was used for the assay. The data were produced by immunoSEQ multiplex PCR, yet TCRdb's version contains in-frame clones alone and is incomplete. The sample contains hundreds of thousands of clones, approximately 97% of which appear only once. The CDR3 is made up of 18 amino acids. Trimming removed 2 bases from V and 9 bases from J; junction bases left unmatched: 17. The germline CDR1 and CDR2 sequences are SGHVS and FQNEAQ. Concerning this clone: As yet, its antigen is unknown.

Sequencing input: naive CD8+ T cells sorted from blood. The sequence was collected from a man aged 25 to 40 in good health. The J gene is TRBJ2-1, the V gene TRBV7-8; 9 nucleotides align to TRBD1. In nucleotides, the CDR3 is TGTGCCAGCAGCTTATCTGCGAACCGGGACAGGGTTGGGGGTGAGCAGTTCTTC. Protein: CASSLSANRDRVGGEQFF. The full variable domain, with the rest looked up from reference TRBV7-8 and TRBJ2-1, is GAGVSQSPRYKVAKRGQDVALRCDPISGHVSLFWYQQALGQGPEFLTYFQNEAQLDKSGLPSDRFFAERPEGSVSTLKIQRTQQEDSAVYLCASSLSANRDRVGGEQFFGPGTRLTVL.